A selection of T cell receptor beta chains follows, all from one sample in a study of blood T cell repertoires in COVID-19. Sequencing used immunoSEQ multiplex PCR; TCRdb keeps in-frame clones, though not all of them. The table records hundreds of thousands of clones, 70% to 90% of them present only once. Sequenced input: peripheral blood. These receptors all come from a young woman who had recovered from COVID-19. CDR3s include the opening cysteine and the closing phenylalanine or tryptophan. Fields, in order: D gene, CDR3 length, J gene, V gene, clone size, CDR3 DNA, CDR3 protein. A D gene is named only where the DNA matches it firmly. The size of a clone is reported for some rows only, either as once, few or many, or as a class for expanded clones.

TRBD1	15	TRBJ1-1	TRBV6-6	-	TGTGCCAGCAGACTCGAGACAGGGAGAAACACTGAAGCTTTCTTT	CASRLETGRNTEAFF
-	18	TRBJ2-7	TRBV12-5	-	TGTGCTAGTGGTTTGGTACCTTTACGTCCGCCGAGCTCCTACGAGCAGTACTTC	CASGLVPLRPPSSYEQYF
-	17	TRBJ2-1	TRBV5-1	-	TGCGCCAGCAGCTTGGCCCCAGGCCGTCCCTCCTACAATGAGCAGTTCTTC	CASSLAPGRPSYNEQFF
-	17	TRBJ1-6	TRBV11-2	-	TGTGCCAGCAGCTTAGGGGGGCGCGGTTTTAATAATTCACCCCTCCACTTT	CASSLGGRGFNNSPLHF
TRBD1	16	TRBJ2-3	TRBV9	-	TGTGCCAGCAGCGTAGCCCCGGGACAGAGCACAGATACGCAGTATTTT	CASSVAPGQSTDTQYF
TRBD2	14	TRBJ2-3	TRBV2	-	TGTGCCAGCAACCGGGACTACGGAACAGATACGCAGTATTTT	CASNRDYGTDTQYF
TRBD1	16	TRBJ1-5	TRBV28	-	TGTGCCAGCAGTTTCTTGGCAGGGGGCATCAATCAGCCCCAGCATTTT	CASSFLAGGINQPQHF
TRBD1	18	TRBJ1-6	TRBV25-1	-	TGTGCCAGCAGTGATACCGGGACAGGGGGCTCCTATAATTCACCCCTCCACTTT	CASSDTGTGGSYNSPLHF
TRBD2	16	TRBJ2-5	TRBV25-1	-	TGTGCCAGCAGTGAACTTAGCGGGAGGGAGGGGGAGACCCAGTACTTC	CASSELSGREGETQYF
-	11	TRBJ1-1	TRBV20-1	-	TGCAGTGCTAGAGACGAGGCTGAAGCTTTCTTT	CSARDEAEAFF
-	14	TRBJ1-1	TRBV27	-	TGTGCCAGCAAATGGGCAGGGCGGAACACTGAAGCTTTCTTT	CASKWAGRNTEAFF
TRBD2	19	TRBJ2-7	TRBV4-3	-	TGCGCCAGCAGCCAAGATTTAGGAGCGGGAGTCGCGGGCTCCTACGAGCAGTACTTC	CASSQDLGAGVAGSYEQYF
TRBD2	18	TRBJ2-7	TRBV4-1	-	TGCGCCAGCAGCCTCCTTATCGGACTAGCGGGAATGTCCTACGAGCAGTACTTC	CASSLLIGLAGMSYEQYF
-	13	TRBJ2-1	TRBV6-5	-	TGTGCCAGCATCGCGCGGGCCAACAATGAGCAGTTCTTC	CASIARANNEQFF
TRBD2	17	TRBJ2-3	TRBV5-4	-	TGTGCCAGCAGCTCCGGACTAGCGGGAGGGAGCACAGATACGCAGTATTTT	CASSSGLAGGSTDTQYF
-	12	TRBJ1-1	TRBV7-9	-	TGTGCCAGCAGCTTAGTTCCGGCGGATGCTTTCTTT	CASSLVPADAFF
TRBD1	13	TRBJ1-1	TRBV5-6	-	TGTGCCAGCACCCCGACAGGGTTAACTGAAGCTTTCTTT	CASTPTGLTEAFF
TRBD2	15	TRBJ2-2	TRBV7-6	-	TGTGCCAGCAGCTTAGCTAGCGGGAATTTCGGGGAGCTGTTTTTT	CASSLASGNFGELFF
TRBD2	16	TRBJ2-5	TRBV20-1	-	TGCAGTGCTAGTAATACCCTAGCGGGAGTCCAAGAGACCCAGTACTTC	CSASNTLAGVQETQYF
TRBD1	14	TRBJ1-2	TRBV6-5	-	TGTGCCAGCAGTTATAGGGGGCGAGGGGAAGGCTACACCTTC	CASSYRGRGEGYTF
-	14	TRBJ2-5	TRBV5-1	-	TGCGCCAGCAGCTTGGCGCCGGGACAAGAGACCCAGTACTTC	CASSLAPGQETQYF
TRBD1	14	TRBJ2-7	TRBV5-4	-	TGTGCCAGCAGCGTCAACAGGGGGATCTACGAGCAGTACTTC	CASSVNRGIYEQYF
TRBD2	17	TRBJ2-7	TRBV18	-	TGTGCCAGCTCCCTCCCGGGGCTAGCGGGCTCATCCTACGAGCAGTACTTC	CASSLPGLAGSSYEQYF
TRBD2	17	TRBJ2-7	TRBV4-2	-	TGTGCCAGCAGCCCCGCCGGGGGTACTAGCGGGAGTGAAGAGCAGTACTTC	CASSPAGGTSGSEEQYF
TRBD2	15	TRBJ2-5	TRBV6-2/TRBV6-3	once	TGTGCCAGCAGCCGGCTAGCGGGGTCGCAAGAGACCCAGTACTTC	CASSRLAGSQETQYF
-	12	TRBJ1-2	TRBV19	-	TGTGCCAGTAGCCCGGGGGACTATGGCTACACCTTC	CASSPGDYGYTF